A single sample gave rise to the 31 T cell receptor beta chains below, sequenced in a study of CD8 T cells in Susac syndrome (dated by TCRdb to between 2018 and 2020). The library relied on the immunoSEQ multiplex PCR assay. RNA was extracted using the RNeasy kit, and roughly 0.5 to 1 microgram was reverse transcribed with random hexamers. TCRdb redid the processing of the public reads, applying fastp at Q25 and MiXCR, and retained in-frame beta chains. One record per CDR3 amino acid sequence lists the most common genes and DNA. In all, the sample holds approximately 190,000 distinct CDR3 sequences, and approximately 95% of those were seen once. The ten largest clones represent 0.09% to 0.1% of the sample. The specimen was CD4+ T cells from PBMCs. The source of these receptors is a human donor with Susac syndrome.

This chain connects TRBV30 to TRBJ2-5, with 11 bases that match TRBD2. The CDR3 runs to 13 residues. The J segment lost 5 bases and the V segment lost 4 bases, leaving 3 bases of the junction unmatched. Germline CDR1 GTSNPN, CDR2 SVGIG (reference sequence). CDR3 bases: TGTGCCTGGACCAGACTAGCGGGGGAGACCCAGTACTTC. The encoded protein is CAWTRLAGETQYF.

This sequence joins TRBV15 and TRBJ2-5; TRBD2 agrees at 9 bases. CDR3 size: 20 residues. Germline CDR1 LNHNV, CDR2 YYDKDF (reference sequence). Trimming removed 1 base from V and 4 bases from J; junction bases left unmatched: 19. The CDR3 nucleotides are TGTGCCACCAGCAGAGTTATTGGGACTCCCGGGACTAGCTCGATAGAGACCCAGTACTTC. Encoded protein: CATSRVIGTPGTSSIETQYF.

The rearrangement joins TRBV4-2 to TRBJ1-4, with D tentatively TRBD1 (6 bases). Germline assignment: CDR1 LGHNA and CDR2 YNFKEQ. The CDR3 totals 16 residues. Trimming cost V 5 bases and J 4 bases, with 17 bases left between them. Written as DNA, the CDR3 is TGTGCCAGCAGCAGTTCGATACAGGGTTTTAATGAAAAACTGTTTTTT. Translated, it gives CASSSSIQGFNEKLFF.

This chain links TRBV12-3 or TRBV12-4 with TRBJ1-1; 8 bases line up with TRBD1. Trimming removed 5 bases from V and 1 base from J; junction bases left unmatched: 6. This CDR3 has 15 residues. The CDR3 protein is CASSPWTGKNTEAFF. The CDR3 nucleotides are TGTGCCAGCAGTCCTTGGACAGGGAAGAACACTGAAGCTTTCTTT.

The V gene is TRBV6-5, the J gene TRBJ2-3, with 15 nucleotides matching TRBD2. This CDR3 spans 19 amino acids. Germline CDR1 MNHEY, CDR2 SVGAGI. Unmatched junction bases numbered 9, after V lost 4 bases and J lost 1 base. The CDR3 loop reads CASSLTGLAGGYGTDTQYF. The DNA for the CDR3 is TGTGCCAGCAGTTTGACGGGACTAGCGGGGGGATATGGCACAGATACGCAGTATTTT.

This sequence joins TRBV13 and TRBJ2-3; TRBD2 agrees at 8 bases. V was clipped by 5 bases and J by 6 bases; unmatched bases: 13. The germline V gene encodes CDR1 PRHDT and CDR2 FYEKMQ (reference sequence). The CDR3 length is 16 residues. CDR3 DNA: TGTGCCAGCAGCCCCGACCGAGCGGGGGCAGGGGATACGCAGTATTTT. This codes for CASSPDRAGAGDTQYF.

The rearrangement links TRBV5-4 to TRBJ2-5; 7 bases align to TRBD2. Germline V gene lookup returns CDR1 SGHNT and CDR2 YYREEE (reference sequence). J gave up 11 bases and V 2 bases, and 12 bases lay outside the gene matches. CDR3 size: 14 residues. In DNA, the CDR3 is TGTGCCAGCAGCTTAGGCCGGGGGGTGCGGGGGCAGTACTTC. Its translation: CASSLGRGVRGQYF.

This chain joins TRBV28 and TRBJ2-4; 7 nucleotides align to TRBD1. Germline CDR1 reads MDHEN; CDR2 reads SYDVKM. Trimming at V came to 6 bases and at J to 2 bases, leaving 7 bases not matched to a gene. The CDR3 is made up of 15 amino acids. The CDR3 nucleotides are TGTGCCAGCAGAGGACAGGTGGTGACCAAAAACATTCAGTACTTC. It codes for CASRGQVVTKNIQYF.

The rearrangement uses TRBV15 and TRBJ2-1; 7 positions match TRBD2. The CDR3 has 17 residues. With 9 bases clipped from V and 0 bases from J, the junction kept 14 bases outside the gene matches. Germline V CDR1 and CDR2: LNHNV, YYDKDF (reference sequence). The CDR3 DNA reads as TGTGCCACTAAGGGCGGGTCGGGCGGGAGCTCCTACAATGAGCAGTTCTTC. This sequence encodes CATKGGSGGSSYNEQFF.

The chain couples TRBV20-1 to TRBJ1-1; no firm D call. V was clipped by 2 bases and J by 4 bases, with 5 bases between them. This CDR3 comprises 11 residues. Germline CDR1 DFQATT, CDR2 SNEGSKA (reference sequence). This CDR3 reads CSARKGTEAFF. DNA of the CDR3: TGCAGTGCTAGAAAAGGCACTGAAGCTTTCTTT.

The chain carries TRBV5-6 and TRBJ2-5, with TRBD1 matching 11 bases. The junction had 9 bases not matched to a gene; V was cut back by 4 bases and J by 4 bases. The CDR3 extends over 16 amino acids. Germline V CDR1 and CDR2: SGHDT, YYEEEE. CDR3 sequence: CASSPRTGGFGETQYF. DNA of the CDR3: TGTGCCAGCAGCCCCCGGACAGGGGGCTTCGGAGAGACCCAGTACTTC.

This chain uses TRBV29-1 with TRBJ1-2; D is possibly TRBD1 (5 bases). V dropped 7 bases and J dropped 0 bases, with 15 bases sitting between them. Germline assignment: CDR1 SQVTM and CDR2 ANQGSEA. The CDR3 has 14 residues. The CDR3 loop reads CSGGEAEANYGYTF. As DNA, the CDR3 is TGCAGCGGGGGGGAGGCGGAAGCTAACTATGGCTACACCTTC. Supplemented by reference TRBV29-1 and TRBJ1-2, the full variable domain reads SAVISQKPSRDICQRGTSLTIQCQVDSQVTMMFWYRQQPGQSLTLIATANQGSEATYESGFVIDKFPISRPNLTFSTLTVSNMSPEDSSIYLCSGGEAEANYGYTFGSGTRLTVV.

V usage is TRBV6-4 and J usage is TRBJ1-2; D gene ambiguous. This CDR3 has 14 amino acids. Per the germline V gene, CDR1 is MRHNA and CDR2 is SNTAGT. V lost 4 bases and J 3 bases, leaving 12 bases between the germline ends. The CDR3 DNA follows: TGTGCCAGCAGTGCGTCCCCTGGAGACTATGGCTACACCTTC. Its protein product is CASSASPGDYGYTF.

This chain joins TRBV20-1 and TRBJ2-7; 8 bases line up with TRBD2. The CDR3 runs to 14 residues. Germline V gene lookup returns CDR1 DFQATT and CDR2 SNEGSKA (reference sequence). After removal of 3 bases from V and 2 bases from J, the junction contained 6 bases not matched to a gene. The CDR3 DNA sequence: TGCAGTGCTAGTCGGGGGGGTAGCGCCTACGAGCAGTACTTC. Translated: CSASRGGSAYEQYF.

The gene calls are TRBV7-2 and TRBJ2-5; 7 bases align to TRBD2. With V trimmed by 1 base and J by 1 base, 9 bases remained unmatched. Germline assignment: CDR1 SGHTA and CDR2 FQGNSA. The CDR3 length is 17 residues. The DNA of the CDR3 is TGTGCCAGCAGCTTAGTATTCGGGGCTAGCGGCCAAGAGACCCAGTACTTC. This sequence encodes CASSLVFGASGQETQYF.

V gene TRBV20-1 combines with J gene TRBJ1-5; 9 bases agree with TRBD1. The V segment lost 6 bases and the J segment 5 bases; nucleotides outside the gene matches: 5. The CDR3 spans 13 residues. The V gene's germline CDR1 is DFQATT and CDR2 SNEGSKA (reference sequence). The CDR3 sequence: CSAPGQGDQPQHF. The CDR3 region has the DNA TGCAGTGCCCCGGGACAGGGAGATCAGCCCCAGCATTTT.

V and J are TRBV24-1 and TRBJ2-5; D is undetermined. With 2 bases removed from V and 1 base from J, the gap between germline ends came to 10 bases. The CDR3 is 15 amino acids. The germline V gene has CDR1 KGHDR and CDR2 SFDVKD. The CDR3 loop is CATSDSDGIQETQYF. The CDR3, as DNA: TGTGCCACCAGTGATTCGGACGGTATCCAAGAGACCCAGTACTTC.

The chain links TRBV18 to TRBJ1-6; D uncertain. Germline V gene lookup returns CDR1 KGHSH and CDR2 LQKENI. There are 15 residues in the CDR3. Trimming left V 5 bases short and J 7 bases short, with 15 bases between. The CDR3 region is CASSDLSVNNSPLHF. CDR3 in DNA: TGTGCCAGCTCAGACTTGTCCGTAAACAATTCACCCCTCCACTTT.

This clonotype appeared a single time. The V gene is TRBV5-6, the J gene TRBJ2-7, with TRBD1 as a possible D gene (5 bases). Looked up from germline, CDR1 is SGHDT and CDR2 is YYEEEE. With 4 bases removed from V and 4 bases from J, the gap between germline ends came to 18 bases. CDR3 length: 15 amino acids. The CDR3 DNA follows: TGTGCCAGCAGCAACCTTCCCAATAGACAGTACGAGCAGTACTTC. Encoded protein: CASSNLPNRQYEQYF.

The chain carries TRBV30 and TRBJ1-1; D possibly corresponds to TRBD1 (5 bases). The CDR3 is 12 amino acids. V was trimmed by 3 bases and J by 1 base, leaving 6 bases between them. In germline, CDR1 is GTSNPN, CDR2 SVGIG (reference sequence). DNA for the CDR3: TGTGCCTGGAGGGGGCGGAACACTGAAGCTTTCTTT. Protein: CAWRGRNTEAFF.

The J gene is TRBJ2-5, the V gene TRBV7-2; D remains ambiguous. The germline V and J ends were trimmed by 0 bases and 5 bases, with 10 bases remaining between them. There are 14 residues in the CDR3. Germline V gene sequence: CDR1 SGHTA, CDR2 FQGNSA. The CDR3 here is CASSLARLRETQYF. The CDR3 region has the DNA TGTGCCAGCAGCTTAGCCCGGCTTCGGGAGACCCAGTACTTC.

The V gene is TRBV28, the J gene TRBJ2-7; no reliable D call. Trimming removed 5 bases at V and 3 bases at J, with 14 bases between. CDR3 length: 14 residues. Germline CDR1 reads MDHEN; CDR2 reads SYDVKM. The CDR3 coding sequence is TGTGCCAGCAGTGCATCTGGATTCCTCTACGAGCAGTACTTC. Translating gives CASSASGFLYEQYF.

This chain joins TRBV28 and TRBJ1-2; unclear D gene. CDR1 is MDHEN, CDR2 SYDVKM, per germline. V lost 6 bases and J lost 7, with 12 bases in between. CDR3 length equals 12 residues. CDR3 nucleotide sequence: TGTGCCAGCAGGGCGGTGGGAACTGGCTACACCTTC. It codes for CASRAVGTGYTF.

The chain uses TRBV30 and TRBJ2-3, with D maybe TRBD2 (5 bases). Trimming took off 4 bases at V and 4 bases at J, with 6 bases between the two ends. This CDR3 is built from 11 residues. The germline CDR1 and CDR2 sequences are GTSNPN and SVGIG (reference sequence). Here the CDR3 reads CAWTAADTQYF. The DNA of the CDR3 is TGTGCCTGGACAGCGGCAGATACGCAGTATTTT.

The rearrangement links TRBV6-5 to TRBJ1-6, with D unclear. The CDR3 length is 18 residues. Germline-derived CDR1 and CDR2 are MNHEY and SVGAGI. V lost 0 bases and J lost 1, with 13 bases in between. CDR3 region: CASSYSALGESYNSPLHF. CDR3 in DNA: TGTGCCAGCAGTTACTCGGCCCTAGGAGAATCCTATAATTCACCCCTCCACTTT.

This rearrangement joins TRBV6-2 or TRBV6-3 to TRBJ1-2; D is possibly TRBD1 (6 bases). The CDR3 is made up of 12 amino acids. Germline CDR1 is MNHEY and CDR2 is SVGEGT. V was shortened by 6 bases and J by 7 bases, with 12 bases between the two germline ends. The DNA of the CDR3 is TGTGCCAGCAGCTGGCAGGGGAGTGGCTACACCTTC. Its protein product is CASSWQGSGYTF.

This chain joins TRBV9 and TRBJ2-7, with 9 bases lining up with TRBD1. Trimming at V came to 4 bases and at J to 5 bases, leaving 10 bases not matched to a gene. This CDR3 has 15 residues. The germline V gene encodes CDR1 SGDLS and CDR2 YYNGEE. The CDR3 DNA is TGTGCCAGCAGCCCAAGAGGACAGGGGTCTCACGAGCAGTACTTC. This codes for CASSPRGQGSHEQYF.

This clonotype was seen a single time. The rearrangement uses TRBV12-3 or TRBV12-4 and TRBJ1-4, with 9 bases aligning to TRBD1. This CDR3 comprises 15 residues. With 5 bases clipped from V and 8 bases from J, the junction kept 9 bases outside the gene matches. This CDR3 is CASSLTGGGDEKLFF. As DNA, the CDR3 is TGTGCCAGCAGTCTGACAGGGGGGGGAGACGAAAAACTGTTTTTT.

The chain joins TRBV30 to TRBJ2-7, with D possibly TRBD2 on 7 matching bases. Germline V gives CDR1 GTSNPN, CDR2 SVGIG (reference sequence). The CDR3 consists of 13 residues. V dropped 6 bases and J dropped 2 bases, with 14 bases sitting between them. DNA of the CDR3: TGTGCCTGCATTTACGGGGGGCCCTACGAGCAGTACTTC. Translating it yields CACIYGGPYEQYF. Full variable domain (rest looked up from reference TRBV30 and TRBJ2-7): SQTIHQWPATLVQPVGSPLSLECTVEGTSNPNLYWYRQAAGRGLQLLFYSVGIGQISSEVPQNLSASRPQDRQFILSSKKLLLSDSGFYLCACIYGGPYEQYFGPGTRLTVT.

V and J are TRBV24-1 and TRBJ2-3, with D unresolved. The V gene's germline CDR1 is KGHDR and CDR2 SFDVKD. V was shortened by 4 bases and J by 7 bases, with 5 bases between the two germline ends. The CDR3 spans 11 residues. The CDR3 protein is CATSEENTQYF. The CDR3 DNA reads as TGTGCCACCAGTGAAGAGAATACGCAGTATTTT.

The chain couples TRBV30 to TRBJ1-2, with a tentative D call TRBD1 (5 bases). V was clipped by 0 bases and J by 3 bases, with 23 bases between them. Looked up from germline, CDR1 is GTSNPN and CDR2 is SVGIG (reference sequence). The CDR3 runs to 18 residues. In DNA, the CDR3 is TGTGCCTGGAGTGTACCCGGCGCTGGGGGGGTCGTTTACTATGGCTACACCTTC. Translating gives CAWSVPGAGGVVYYGYTF.